One and the same sample provided the 29 T cell receptor beta chains below, sequenced in a study of regulatory T cells in long-lasting Graves disease. Time point of the sample: persistent/refractory GD, antithyroid drugs over 5 years with positive TRAb. After RNA was extracted from PBMCs, the TCR library was made from it. Building of the TCR beta libraries involved iRepertoire HTBI primers and Arm-PCR of CDR3 regions. TCRdb reprocessed the multiplex PCR reads via MiXCR and lists one record per CDR3 protein. The table shows about 470,000 distinct CDR3 sequences, with around 20% occurring only once. The sequences come from peripheral blood mononuclear cells (PBMCs), collected when the disease was refractory, from a patient treated with antithyroid drugs. The receptors were sampled from a female donor with Graves disease.

The chain links TRBV18 to TRBJ1-4, with D unclear. The germline V and J ends were trimmed by 0 bases and 7 bases, with 9 bases remaining between them. Germline V gene data show CDR1 as KGHSH and CDR2 as LQKENI. This CDR3 is built from 14 residues. In DNA, the CDR3 is TGTGCCAGCTCACCACCGTGGACCGGTGAAAAACTGTTTTTT. It translates to CASSPPWTGEKLFF.

The chain joins TRBV27 to TRBJ2-7; D may be TRBD1 (7 bases). Trimming shortened V by 5 bases and J by 7 bases, and 15 bases separated the two germline ends. CDR3 length equals 13 residues. Germline CDR1 MNHEY, CDR2 SMNVEV (reference sequence). This CDR3 is CASSPGGRGEQYF. In DNA form, the CDR3 reads TGTGCCAGCAGTCCAGGGGGGCGGGGTGAGCAGTACTTC.

This clonotype was picked up many times. The V gene is TRBV11-2, the J gene TRBJ2-5; D gene uncertain. Deletions cut 2 bases from V and 7 bases from J, with 14 bases between. The CDR3 extends over 14 amino acids. Germline assignment: CDR1 SGHAT and CDR2 FQNNGV. The CDR3 DNA reads as TGTGCCAGCAGCTTACAGGCCCGATTGGGGACCCAGTACTTC. Its translation is CASSLQARLGTQYF.

Many counts were recorded for this clonotype. The V gene is TRBV27, the J gene TRBJ2-7, with D perhaps matching TRBD2 (5 bases). This CDR3 has 13 residues. Germline CDR1 MNHEY, CDR2 SMNVEV (reference sequence). V lost 0 bases and J lost 5, with 8 bases in between. The CDR3 DNA sequence: TGTGCCAGCAGTTTATCGTCGGGGAACGAGCAGTACTTC. This translates into CASSLSSGNEQYF.

V usage is TRBV5-1 and J usage is TRBJ2-2; the D is unclear. Germline values: CDR1 SGHRS, CDR2 YFSETQ. Trimming took 1 base from V and 4 from J, leaving 8 bases between them. The CDR3 has 14 residues. CDR3 sequence (DNA): TGCGCCAGCAGCTTGTTTTGGTTCACCGGGGAGCTGTTTTTT. Protein sequence: CASSLFWFTGELFF.

This clonotype was found many times. The rearrangement links TRBV19 to TRBJ2-5, with D unresolved. The CDR3 is 14 residues long. Germline CDR1 and CDR2: LNHDA and SQIVND (reference sequence). The ends were cut back, 4 bases at V and 1 base at J, with 10 bases in the middle. This chain's CDR3 is CASSTRATQETQYF. CDR3 bases: TGTGCCAGTAGTACCCGGGCGACCCAAGAGACCCAGTACTTC.

The CDR3 DNA reads TGTGCCAGCAGTTTTGGTCCGTCGCCCTATGGCTACACCTTC. This sequence encodes CASSFGPSPYGYTF. The J gene is TRBJ1-2, the V gene TRBV12-3 or TRBV12-4; D gene ambiguous. The CDR3 sequence is 14 residues long. Trimming stripped 3 bases from V and 4 bases from J, with 12 bases between.

This clonotype was counted a few times. V usage is TRBV6-2 or TRBV6-3 and J usage is TRBJ2-7, with 11 bases fitting TRBD2. J gave up 6 bases and V 10 bases, and 2 bases lay outside the gene matches. Germline CDR1 MNHEY, CDR2 SVGEGT. The CDR3 is made up of 11 amino acids. CDR3 sequence: CATGTSGEQYF. For the CDR3, the DNA is TGTGCCACGGGGACTAGCGGCGAGCAGTACTTC.

The gene calls are TRBV19 and TRBJ2-2, with D uncertain. Looked up from germline, CDR1 is LNHDA and CDR2 is SQIVND (reference sequence). V lost 6 bases and J 1 base, leaving 12 bases between the germline ends. The CDR3 contains 15 residues. In nucleotides, the CDR3 is TGTGCCAGTAGCGCGTTAAAGGTGAACACCGGGGAGCTGTTTTTT. Translating gives CASSALKVNTGELFF.

To note about this clonotype: The junction and the germline gene differ at one end; a read error may be behind it. The chain recombines TRBV3-1 with TRBJ1-1; D not resolved. CDR1 is LGHDT, CDR2 YNNKEL, per germline (reference sequence). The CDR3 consists of 11 residues. Here the CDR3 reads CTSSRNTEAFF. In DNA, the CDR3 is TGTACCAGCAGTAGAAACACTGAAGCTTTCTTT. Based on the CDR3 plus reference TRBV3-1 and TRBJ1-1, the full variable domain is DTAVSQTPKYLVTQMGNDKSIKCEQNLGHDTMYWYKQDSKKFLKIMFSYNNKELIINETVPNRFSPKSPDKAHLNLHINSLELGDSAVYFCTSSRNTEAFFGQGTRLTVV.

This clonotype appeared many times. V is TRBV3-1 and J is TRBJ2-5, with 9 bases lining up with TRBD1. Per germline, CDR1 LGHDT and CDR2 YNNKEL (reference sequence). There are 15 residues in the CDR3. The V gene end was trimmed by 4 bases and the J gene end by 5 bases; junction bases not matched to a gene: 8. The CDR3 DNA reads as TGTGCCAGCAGCCCGGACAGGGGCTCTTTTGAGACCCAGTACTTC. Amino acid sequence: CASSPDRGSFETQYF.

This clonotype was counted at least ten times. The genes are TRBV2 and TRBJ2-1; 12 bases align to TRBD2. Germline loops: CDR1 SNHLY, CDR2 FYNNEI. V shed 4 bases and J 10 bases; nucleotides not matched to a gene: 5. The CDR3 has 14 amino acids. The CDR3 nucleotides read TGTGCCAGCAGTGGACTAGCGGGAGTTGGGGAGCAGTTCTTC. It encodes CASSGLAGVGEQFF.

This clonotype was detected many times. The chain employs TRBV2 and TRBJ1-2; TRBD1 matches 9 bases. This CDR3 comprises 14 residues. CDR1 SNHLY and CDR2 FYNNEI come from the germline V gene. V trimming: 7 bases; J trimming: 8 bases; junction bases outside the gene matches: 11. The chain's CDR3 is CASNGQGNPLGYTF. The CDR3 DNA reads TGTGCCAGCAATGGACAGGGGAATCCCCTAGGCTACACCTTC.

V and J are TRBV25-1 and TRBJ1-1, with 10 bases aligning to TRBD1. CDR1 is MGHDK and CDR2 is SYGVNS in the germline V gene. This CDR3 is 15 amino acids long. The V segment lost 3 bases and the J segment 4 bases; nucleotides outside the gene matches: 5. CDR3 sequence reads: CASSDPRTGGTEAFF. The CDR3 DNA reads TGTGCCAGCAGTGATCCCCGGACAGGGGGCACTGAAGCTTTCTTT. The full variable domain, with the rest looked up from reference TRBV25-1 and TRBJ1-1, is EADIYQTPRYLVIGTGKKITLECSQTMGHDKMYWYQQDPGMELHLIHYSYGVNSTEKGDLSSESTVSRIRTEHFPLTLESARPSHTSQYLCASSDPRTGGTEAFFGQGTRLTVV.

The rearrangement uses TRBV18 and TRBJ1-5, with 7 bases fitting TRBD1. Germline V gene sequence: CDR1 KGHSH, CDR2 LQKENI. This CDR3 is 15 amino acids long. V trimming: 4 bases; J trimming: 2 bases; junction bases outside the gene matches: 5. This chain's CDR3 is CASSQTGAGNQPQHF. The DNA of the CDR3 is TGTGCCAGCTCACAAACAGGGGCTGGCAATCAGCCCCAGCATTTT.

This rearrangement joins TRBV7-3 to TRBJ2-3; 7 bases align to TRBD2. CDR3 length: 15 amino acids. Trimming took 4 bases from V and 4 from J; bases not matched to a gene: 8. Germline CDR1 reads SGHTA; CDR2 reads FQGTGA. Written as DNA, the CDR3 is TGTGCCAGCAGCTCTCTTGGCGGGGGAGCAGATACGCAGTATTTT. This gives the protein CASSSLGGGADTQYF. The full variable domain, rest sourced from reference TRBV7-3 and TRBJ2-3, is GAGVSQTPSNKVTEKGKYVELRCDPISGHTALYWYRQSLGQGPEFLIYFQGTGAADDSGLPNDRFFAVRPEGSVSTLKIQRTERGDSAVYLCASSSLGGGADTQYFGPGTRLTVL.

V and J are TRBV7-6 and TRBJ1-1; maybe TRBD1 (6 bases). The CDR3 spans 15 residues. Germline CDR1 SGHVS, CDR2 FNYEAQ. Trimming cost V 4 bases and J 4 bases, with 16 bases left between them. The CDR3 is CASSSLGGRATEAFF. CDR3 sequence (DNA): TGTGCCAGCAGCTCCCTTGGGGGGCGGGCCACTGAAGCTTTCTTT.

J is TRBJ2-7 and V is TRBV10-3; 9 positions match TRBD1. Germline CDR1 and CDR2: ENHRY and SYGVKD. Trimming removed 4 bases from V and 2 bases from J; junction bases left unmatched: 3. The CDR3 runs to 14 residues. The CDR3 sequence: CAISGTGDTYEQYF. CDR3 nucleotide sequence: TGTGCCATCAGTGGGACAGGGGATACCTACGAGCAGTACTTC.

A few counts support this clonotype. V gene TRBV7-9 combines with J gene TRBJ2-7; either TRBD1 or TRBD2 may supply D (5 bases each). CDR3 size: 14 residues. Looked up from germline, CDR1 is SEHNR and CDR2 is FQNEAQ (reference sequence). V shed 6 bases and J shed 1 base, with 13 bases lying between them. DNA for the CDR3: TGTGCCAGCAGACGAAGGGACCCATCCTACGAGCAGTACTTC. Protein: CASRRRDPSYEQYF.

For this clonotype: The junction and the germline gene differ at one end; a read error may be behind it. The chain employs TRBV11-2 and TRBJ2-7, with D possibly matching TRBD2 (6 bases). CDR3 size: 12 residues. Germline CDR1 is SGHAT and CDR2 is FQNNGV. The CDR3 loop is CARSLGGAEQYF. CDR3 sequence (DNA): TGTGCCCGCAGCTTAGGAGGGGCCGAGCAGTACTTC.

The table lists this clonotype with many counts. The gene calls are TRBV12-3 or TRBV12-4 and TRBJ2-5; D remains unclear. Trimming shortened V by 3 bases and J by 6 bases, and 5 bases separated the two germline ends. The length of the CDR3 is 11 residues. The CDR3 region is CASSFSQTQYF. The CDR3 DNA reads TGTGCCAGCAGTTTTAGTCAGACCCAGTACTTC.

The chain joins TRBV28 to TRBJ1-6; 9 bases map to TRBD1. This CDR3 is built from 14 residues. The trim removed 5 bases at V and 13 bases at J, leaving 9 bases unmatched. Per germline, CDR1 MDHEN and CDR2 SYDVKM. The CDR3 loop reads CASSETGGAGPLHF. In DNA, the CDR3 is TGTGCCAGCAGTGAAACAGGGGGCGCGGGGCCCCTCCACTTT.

This clonotype turned up a few times. A much larger clone lies a single base off, so this may be a read error. The chain couples TRBV2 to TRBJ1-1; D ambiguous. The germline gives CDR1 SNHLY, CDR2 FYNNEI. CDR3 length equals 14 residues. In nucleotides, the CDR3 is TGTGCCAGCACCCCGAACGGTTTGAACACTGGAGCTTTCTTT. It is translated as CASTPNGLNTGAFF.

There are a few counts of this clonotype. This chain connects TRBV6-1 to TRBJ1-1; 11 bases are shared with TRBD1. Germline loops: CDR1 MNHNS, CDR2 SASEGT. The CDR3 is made up of 16 amino acids. Trimming took 6 bases from V and 1 from J; bases not matched to a gene: 7. The chain's CDR3 is CASSPSGQGGNTEAFF. In nucleotides, the CDR3 is TGTGCCAGCAGCCCTTCGGGACAGGGGGGGAACACTGAAGCTTTCTTT.

Written as DNA, the CDR3 is TGTGCCAGCAGCTTAACGGGGGTCCCTTTCGGTTCTGGGGCCAACGTCCTGACTTTC. It specifies CASSLTGVPFGSGANVLTF. The chain is built from TRBV7-3 and TRBJ2-6; D is tentatively TRBD1 or TRBD2 (5 bases each). Trimming stripped 0 bases from V and 1 base from J, with 16 bases between. The CDR3 sequence is 19 residues long. Germline CDR1 SGHTA, CDR2 FQGTGA.

In its sample, this clonotype was seen a few times. This sequence joins TRBV10-3 and TRBJ1-1; no clear D gene. Trimming shortened V by 10 bases and J by 6 bases, and 18 bases separated the two germline ends. Germline CDR1 reads ENHRY; CDR2 reads SYGVKD. CDR3 length equals 13 residues. In nucleotides, the CDR3 is TGTGCCACCAACAGTCAGGCGGTCGCTGAAGCTTTCTTT. Residues: CATNSQAVAEAFF.

This chain uses TRBV7-2 with TRBJ2-5; TRBD1 might be the D (5 bases). The germline CDR1 and CDR2 sequences are SGHTA and FQGNSA. The CDR3 covers 16 residues. Trimming left V 6 bases short and J 5 bases short, with 22 bases between. Here the CDR3 reads CASRLQERNYRETQYF. The CDR3 DNA reads as TGTGCCAGCAGGTTACAGGAGAGGAATTATCGTGAGACCCAGTACTTC.

Regarding this clonotype: A clone one base away is much larger, so this may be a read error. The chain combines TRBV7-2 with TRBJ1-2, with D uncertain. Germline loops: CDR1 SGHTA, CDR2 FQGNSA. The CDR3 covers 12 residues. The CDR3 nucleotides are TGTGCCAGCAGCTTAGAAGGGCATGGCTACGCCTTC. This translates into CASSLEGHGYAF. Supplemented by reference TRBV7-2 and TRBJ1-2, the full variable domain reads GAGVSQSPSNKVTEKGKDVELRCDPISGHTALYWYRQSLGQGLEFLIYFQGNSAPDKSGLPSDRFSAERTGGSVSTLTIQRTQQEDSAVYLCASSLEGHGYAFGSGTRLTVV.

Worth noting for this clonotype: With a much larger clone just one base away, this may be a read error. V is TRBV6-2 or TRBV6-3 and J is TRBJ2-7; the match to TRBD1 covers 10 bases. V was pared by 8 bases and J by 3 bases, with 4 bases of the junction left unmatched. The germline CDR1 and CDR2 sequences are MNHEY and SVGEGT. CDR3 length: 13 residues. The CDR3 nucleotides read TGTGCCAGCCGGGACAGGGGAAACTACGAGCAGTACTTC. Translation: CASRDRGNYEQYF.